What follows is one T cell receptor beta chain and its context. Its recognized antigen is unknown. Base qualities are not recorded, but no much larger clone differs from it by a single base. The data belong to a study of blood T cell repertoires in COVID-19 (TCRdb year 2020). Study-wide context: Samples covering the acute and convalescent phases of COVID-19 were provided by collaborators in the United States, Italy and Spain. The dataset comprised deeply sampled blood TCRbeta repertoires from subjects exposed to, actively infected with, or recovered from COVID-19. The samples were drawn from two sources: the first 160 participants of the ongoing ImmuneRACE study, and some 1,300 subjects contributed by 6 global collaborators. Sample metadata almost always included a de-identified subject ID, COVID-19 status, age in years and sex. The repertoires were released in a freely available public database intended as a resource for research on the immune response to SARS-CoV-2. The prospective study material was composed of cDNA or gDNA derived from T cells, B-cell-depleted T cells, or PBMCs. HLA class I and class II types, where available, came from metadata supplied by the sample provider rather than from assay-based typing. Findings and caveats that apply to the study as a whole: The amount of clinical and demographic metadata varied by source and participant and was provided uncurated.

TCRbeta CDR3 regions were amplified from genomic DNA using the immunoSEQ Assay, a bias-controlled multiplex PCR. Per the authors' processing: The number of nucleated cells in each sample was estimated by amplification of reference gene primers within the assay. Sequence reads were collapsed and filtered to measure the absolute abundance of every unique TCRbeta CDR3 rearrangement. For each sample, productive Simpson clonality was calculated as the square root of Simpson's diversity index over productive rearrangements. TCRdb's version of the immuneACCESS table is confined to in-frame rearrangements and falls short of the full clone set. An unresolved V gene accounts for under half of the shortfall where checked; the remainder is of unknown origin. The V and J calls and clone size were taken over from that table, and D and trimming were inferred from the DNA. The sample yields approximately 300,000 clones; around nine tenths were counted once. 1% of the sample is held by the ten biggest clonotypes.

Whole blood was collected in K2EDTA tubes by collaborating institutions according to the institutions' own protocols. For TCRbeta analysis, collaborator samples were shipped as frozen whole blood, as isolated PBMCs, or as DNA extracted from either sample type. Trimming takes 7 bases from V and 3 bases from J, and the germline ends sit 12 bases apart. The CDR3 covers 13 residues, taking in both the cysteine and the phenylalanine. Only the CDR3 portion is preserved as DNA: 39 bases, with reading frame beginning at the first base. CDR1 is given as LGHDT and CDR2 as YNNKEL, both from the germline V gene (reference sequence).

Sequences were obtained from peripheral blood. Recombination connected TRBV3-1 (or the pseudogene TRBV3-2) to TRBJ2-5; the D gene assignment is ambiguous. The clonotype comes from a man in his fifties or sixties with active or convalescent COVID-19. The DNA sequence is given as TGTGCCAGCACGCTACAGTTAGAAGAGACCCAGTACTTC. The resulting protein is CASTLQLEETQYF.